The T cell receptor (beta chain) under discussion was sequenced for a study of sequential checkpoint blockade in melanoma. For the study at large: TCRbeta immunosequencing was performed on DNA from around 96 pretreatment melanoma tumor samples. After nivolumab or ipilimumab alone, twenty-two patients had week-13 rebiopsies. Regarding the study as a whole: About 30 times likelier clinical benefit followed increased tumor T-cell fraction and clonality.

Data came from immunoSEQ multiplex PCR; TCRdb stores just in-frame clones and leaves some out. This table holds 12,000 or so clones, roughly 26% found once. As regards this clone: Its antigen is unidentified.

V dropped 6 bases and J dropped 3; count of bases not matched to a gene: 6. Germline-derived CDR1 and CDR2 are LNHDA and SQIVND (reference sequence). The CDR3 spans 15 residues. Treatment given: randomized to nivolumab then ipilimumab (arm A) or the reverse (arm B). The chain carries TRBV19 and TRBJ1-5; 9 bases line up with TRBD1. The TCR originated in a human donor with melanoma. The sample consisted of tumor tissue (inferred from file names), taken from a patient given nivolumab and ipilimumab in sequence. DNA of the CDR3: TGTGCCAGTAGAACGGGACAGGGATCCAATCAGCCCCAGCATTTT. Its translation is CASRTGQGSNQPQHF.